The present TCR beta chain was sequenced within a study of cytomegalovirus exposure and HLA in healthy donors. Study-level points and caveats: Reportedly, diagnosis of cytomegalovirus status by the classifier showed high specificity and sensitivity. It was approximately 160 TCR beta chains that were listed as cytomegalovirus-associated. Several of the most significant clusters were apparently associated with common viral pathogens in a later analysis.

CDR3 length equals 14 residues. Germline V lookup: CDR1 MNHNS, CDR2 SASEGT. Trimming pared 4 bases from V and 2 bases from J, leaving 12 bases between. This clone turned up a few times. Its antigen remains unidentified. It was with 60 Vbeta and 13 Jbeta primers that the PCR ran. The protocol was immunoSEQ multiplex PCR, while the TCRdb copy is restricted to in-frame clones and leaves out a portion. The sample has roughly 100,000 clones, 75% to 85% seen once. Material: PBMCs. This sequence originates from a man between 18 and 35 years old in good health and CMV-seropositive. The V call is TRBV6-1, the J call TRBJ2-7, with a tentative D call TRBD2 (5 bases). The CDR3 DNA sequence: TGTGCCAGCAGTGCCCTCGCGCGGGCCTACGAGCAGTACTTC. Encoded protein: CASSALARAYEQYF.